These T cell receptor beta chains were read from a single sample in a study of OX40 agonist ivuxolimab in advanced cancers. TCRdb keeps only in-frame clones here, not all; method: immunoSEQ multiplex PCR. In the table there are tens of thousands of clones, roughly 80% of which are singletons. The sample consisted of CD4+ or CD8+ T cells sorted from blood, taken in a trial of the OX40 agonist ivuxolimab. The receptors were sampled from an adult with an advanced solid tumor such as melanoma, head and neck, liver or kidney cancer. CDR3s leave out the opening cysteine and the closing phenylalanine or tryptophan. The order of the fields is V gene, J gene, CDR3 protein.

>TRBV7-8|TRBJ1-5
ASSSDRVAQPQH
>TRBV4-1|TRBJ1-3
ASSQGTGLYSGNTIY
>TRBV27|TRBJ2-7
ASGPAYEQY
>TRBV6-1|TRBJ1-1
ASSAGTYHMNTEAF
>TRBV28|TRBJ2-2
ASRTIRNTGELF
>TRBV7-9|TRBJ2-1
ASSPLGAGENNEQF
>TRBV6-5|TRBJ1-2
ASSNRLYGYT
>TRBV30|TRBJ2-7
AHWEGSEQY
>TRBV5-4|TRBJ2-7
ASSFKGLAGGPDVEQY
>TRBV13|TRBJ1-1
ASSLGDGSLVREAF
>TRBV2|TRBJ1-2
ASSEGGGARDGYT
>TRBV13|TRBJ2-1
ASSTPTVAGVSNEQF
>TRBV5-6|TRBJ1-5
ASSLGGTHQPQH
>TRBV15|TRBJ2-2
ATSNTGELF
>TRBV13|TRBJ1-3
ASSLGQTSAGNTIY
>TRBV9|TRBJ2-1
ASSTSRTSGRGFNEQF
>TRBV7-6|TRBJ2-1
ASSPLLGGQF
>TRBV9|TRBJ2-1
ASSGVGNEQF
>TRBV6-6|TRBJ1-1
ASSVGVAF
>TRBV6-1|TRBJ2-7
ASSEARASLYEQY
>TRBV7-3|TRBJ2-2
ASSLTSGTSGLPNTGELF
>TRBV6-5|TRBJ2-7
ASSRQGPYEQY
>TRBV7-6|TRBJ2-1
ASSLGSGTPLLNEQF
>TRBV5-6|TRBJ1-2
ASSTRDRGQDLYGYT
>TRBV6-1|TRBJ2-5
ASSFQGGLETQY
>TRBV19|TRBJ1-4
ASRLTVRFEKLF
>TRBV9|TRBJ1-2
ASSVQGEDGYT
>TRBV28|TRBJ2-7
ASSLGGYEQY
>TRBV19|TRBJ2-7
ASSMNQGQGVYEQY
>TRBV5-1|TRBJ1-4
ASSPSDRLNEKLF
>TRBV19|TRBJ2-2
ASIAPNTGELF
>TRBV6-5|TRBJ2-7
ASSYSIGQGAYEQY
>TRBV4-1|TRBJ2-6
ASSQPTYSYSGANVLT
>TRBV9|TRBJ1-1
ASSVVVEENTEAF
>TRBV28|TRBJ1-5
ASSFPPDQINQPQH
>TRBV27|TRBJ2-3
ASSWRFTDTQY
>TRBV11-2|TRBJ2-7
ASSLGSGYEQY
>TRBV5-1|TRBJ2-7
ASSPHGGAYEQY
>TRBV15|TRBJ2-7
ATSRDTVYEQY
>TRBV18|TRBJ2-3
ASSPDSGGDTQY
>TRBV28|TRBJ2-5
ASSLTGLGETQY
>TRBV7-7|TRBJ2-5
ASSLAQGVGETQY
>TRBV28|TRBJ1-1
ASSVGYTEAF
>TRBV7-8|TRBJ2-1
ASSPRTSGRNEQF
>TRBV4-1|TRBJ1-4
ASSQRDLQGFNEKLF
>TRBV9|TRBJ2-5
ASSPGQGEFETQY
>TRBV13|TRBJ1-2
ASSSGTVHYGYT
>TRBV27|TRBJ2-7
ASSLTPGLASEQY
>TRBV4-1|TRBJ1-1
ASSLEGFTEAF
>TRBV13|TRBJ2-5
ASSLGRSGSSRRQETQY
>TRBV27|-
ASSLYTSGAHEQY
>TRBV7-8|TRBJ2-5
ASSFPGRGETQY
>TRBV2|TRBJ1-5
ASSPASPLNQPQH